This T cell receptor beta chain derives from a study of cytomegalovirus exposure and HLA in healthy donors. Researchers ran the PCR with 60 Vbeta and 13 Jbeta primers. Clones were read by immunoSEQ multiplex PCR, and TCRdb kept only the in-frame ones, dropping some. Of about 90,000 clones in the sample, around 84% were seen once. Germline CDR1 reads SGHRS; CDR2 reads YFSETQ. The CDR3 is made up of 12 amino acids. V lost 2 bases and J 4 bases, leaving 6 bases between the germline ends. The gene calls are TRBV5-1 and TRBJ2-5; perhaps TRBD2 as D (6 bases). The source material was PBMCs. This TCR was sampled from a woman in her 40s in good health and CMV-seropositive. CDR3: CASSLAGETQYF. The CDR3 nucleotides read TGCGCCAGCAGCTTAGCGGGAGAGACCCAGTACTTC.